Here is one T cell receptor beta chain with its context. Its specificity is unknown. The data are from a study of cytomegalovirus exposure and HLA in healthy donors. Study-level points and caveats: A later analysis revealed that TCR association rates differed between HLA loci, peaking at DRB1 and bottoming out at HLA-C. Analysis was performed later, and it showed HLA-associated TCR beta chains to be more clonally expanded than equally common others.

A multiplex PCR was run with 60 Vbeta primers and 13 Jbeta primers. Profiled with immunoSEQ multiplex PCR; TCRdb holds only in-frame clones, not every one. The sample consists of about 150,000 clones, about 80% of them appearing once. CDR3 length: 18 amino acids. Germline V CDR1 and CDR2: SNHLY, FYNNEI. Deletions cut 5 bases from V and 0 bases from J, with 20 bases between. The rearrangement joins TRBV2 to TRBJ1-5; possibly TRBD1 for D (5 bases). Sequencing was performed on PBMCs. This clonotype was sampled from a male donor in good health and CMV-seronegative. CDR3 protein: CASSHPSGGLYSNQPQHF. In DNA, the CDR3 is TGTGCCAGCAGTCACCCGAGCGGGGGACTGTATAGCAATCAGCCCCAGCATTTT. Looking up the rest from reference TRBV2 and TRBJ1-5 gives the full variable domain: EPEVTQTPSHQVTQMGQEVILRCVPISNHLYFYWYRQILGQKVEFLVSFYNNEISEKSEIFDDQFSVERPDGSNFTLKIRSTKLEDSAMYFCASSHPSGGLYSNQPQHFGDGTRLSIL.